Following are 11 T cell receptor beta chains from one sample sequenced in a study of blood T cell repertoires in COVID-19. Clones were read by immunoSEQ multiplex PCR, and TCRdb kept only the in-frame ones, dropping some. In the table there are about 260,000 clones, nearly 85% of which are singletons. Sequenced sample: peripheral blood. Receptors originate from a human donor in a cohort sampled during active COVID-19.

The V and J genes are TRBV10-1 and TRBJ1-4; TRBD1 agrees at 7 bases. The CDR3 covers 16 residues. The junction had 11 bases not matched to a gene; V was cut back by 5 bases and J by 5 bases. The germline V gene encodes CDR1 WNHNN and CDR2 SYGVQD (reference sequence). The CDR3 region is CASSQGRGQPNEKLFF. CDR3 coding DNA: TGCGCCAGCAGTCAAGGTCGGGGACAGCCGAATGAAAAACTGTTTTTT.

The CDR3 DNA reads TGTGCCAGCAGTTCCTACCGGGACAGGGACGGAGAGACCCAGTACTTC. Protein: CASSSYRDRDGETQYF. This chain uses TRBV28 with TRBJ2-5, with 9 bases fitting TRBD1. From germline, CDR1 is MDHEN and CDR2 SYDVKM. This CDR3 is 16 amino acids long. The V gene end was trimmed by 4 bases and the J gene end by 4 bases; junction bases not matched to a gene: 10.

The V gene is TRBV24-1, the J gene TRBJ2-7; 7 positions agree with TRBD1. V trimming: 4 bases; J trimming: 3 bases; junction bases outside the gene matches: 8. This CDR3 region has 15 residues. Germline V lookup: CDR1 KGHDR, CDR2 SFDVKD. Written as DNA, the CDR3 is TGTGCCACCAGTGACCCCAGGGGGATCGGCTACGAGCAGTACTTC. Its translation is CATSDPRGIGYEQYF.

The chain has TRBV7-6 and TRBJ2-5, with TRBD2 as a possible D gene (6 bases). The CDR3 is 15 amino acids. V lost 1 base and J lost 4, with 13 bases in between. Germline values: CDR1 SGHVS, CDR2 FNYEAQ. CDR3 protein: CASSLDGGEGETQYF. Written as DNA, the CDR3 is TGTGCCAGCAGCTTAGACGGGGGAGAAGGAGAGACCCAGTACTTC.

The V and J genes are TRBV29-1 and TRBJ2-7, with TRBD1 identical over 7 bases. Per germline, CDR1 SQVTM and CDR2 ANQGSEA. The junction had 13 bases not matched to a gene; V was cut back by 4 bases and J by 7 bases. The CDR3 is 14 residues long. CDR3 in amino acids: CSVGVGQARREQYF. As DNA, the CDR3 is TGCAGCGTTGGAGTCGGACAGGCCAGGCGTGAGCAGTACTTC.

The CDR3 region has the DNA TGTGCCAGCAGTCAGGACAGGATTCAGCTGTACTTC. Encoded protein: CASSQDRIQLYF. The chain has TRBV6-6 and TRBJ2-7; 7 bases map to TRBD1. V trimming: 5 bases; J trimming: 12 bases; junction bases outside the gene matches: 10. The CDR3 consists of 12 residues. Germline values: CDR1 MNHNY, CDR2 SVGAGI (reference sequence).

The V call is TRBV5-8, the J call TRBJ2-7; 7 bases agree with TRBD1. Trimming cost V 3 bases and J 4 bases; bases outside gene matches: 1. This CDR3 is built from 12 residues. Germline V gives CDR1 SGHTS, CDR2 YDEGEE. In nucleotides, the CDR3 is TGTGCCAGCAGCTCGGACAGGTACGAGCAGTACTTC. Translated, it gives CASSSDRYEQYF.

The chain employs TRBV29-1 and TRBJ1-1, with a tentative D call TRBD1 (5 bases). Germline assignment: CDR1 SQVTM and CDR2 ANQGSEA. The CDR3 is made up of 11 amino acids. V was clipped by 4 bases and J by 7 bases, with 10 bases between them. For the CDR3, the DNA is TGCAGCGTTGTGAAAGGGGTTGAAGCTTTCTTT. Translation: CSVVKGVEAFF.

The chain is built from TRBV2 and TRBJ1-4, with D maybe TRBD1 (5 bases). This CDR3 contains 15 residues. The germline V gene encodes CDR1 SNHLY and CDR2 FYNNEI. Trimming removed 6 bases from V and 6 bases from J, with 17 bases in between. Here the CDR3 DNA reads TGTGCCAGCAGCGCCTCCAACTCCAGGGATGAAAAACTGTTTTTT. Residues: CASSASNSRDEKLFF.

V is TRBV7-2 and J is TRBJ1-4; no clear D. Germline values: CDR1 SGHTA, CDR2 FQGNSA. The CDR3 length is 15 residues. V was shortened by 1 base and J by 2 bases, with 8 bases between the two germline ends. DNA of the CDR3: TGTGCCAGCAGCTTAGTGCCCGGTACTAATGAAAAACTGTTTTTT. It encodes CASSLVPGTNEKLFF.

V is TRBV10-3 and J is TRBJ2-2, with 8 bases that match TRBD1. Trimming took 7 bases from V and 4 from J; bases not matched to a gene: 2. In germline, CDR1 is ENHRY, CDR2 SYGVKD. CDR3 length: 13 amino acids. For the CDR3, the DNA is TGTGCCATCACAGGGGGCTCCACCGGGGAGCTGTTTTTT. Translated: CAITGGSTGELFF.